Shown below are 27 T cell receptor beta chains from a single sample sequenced in a study of cytomegalovirus exposure and HLA in healthy donors. Amplification used 60 Vbeta primers and 13 Jbeta primers. Generated by immunoSEQ multiplex PCR, the TCRdb table keeps only in-frame clones and is missing some. Of approximately 67,000 clones listed, 85% to 90% are singletons. The sample comprised PBMCs. The receptors derive from a woman aged 25 to 39 in good health and CMV-seropositive.

The chain links TRBV7-3 to TRBJ2-1; 9 nucleotides agree with TRBD2. The CDR3 has 17 residues. CDR1 and CDR2 from the germline V gene are SGHTA and FQGTGA. V lost 1 base to trimming and J lost 2 bases; unmatched junction nucleotides: 6. The CDR3, as DNA: TGTGCCAGCAGCTTAAGAGGCCCTAGCGGGACCTACAATGAGCAGTTCTTC. Protein: CASSLRGPSGTYNEQFF.

The V and J genes are TRBV2 and TRBJ2-5; possibly TRBD2 for D (6 bases). V lost 2 bases, J lost 4 bases, and 14 bases lay in between. The CDR3 has 15 residues. Per the germline V gene, CDR1 is SNHLY and CDR2 is FYNNEI. CDR3 DNA sequence: TGTGCCAGCAGTGAATTGTCCGGGAGTATAGAGACCCAGTACTTC. This translates into CASSELSGSIETQYF.

The chain has TRBV6-1 and TRBJ2-1, with D possibly matching TRBD1 (7 bases). V was shortened by 2 bases and J by 4 bases, with 12 bases between the two germline ends. Germline V gene lookup returns CDR1 MNHNS and CDR2 SASEGT. CDR3 size: 15 residues. This CDR3 reads CASSETAGQYNEQFF. CDR3 DNA sequence: TGTGCCAGCAGTGAAACCGCGGGACAGTACAATGAGCAGTTCTTC.

This sequence joins TRBV5-1 and TRBJ1-1, with D perhaps TRBD1 (6 bases). CDR3 length: 15 residues. Looked up from germline, CDR1 is SGHRS and CDR2 is YFSETQ. V was shortened by 7 bases and J by 3 bases, with 19 bases between the two germline ends. The CDR3 DNA reads TGCGCCAGCTCAAACCAGGGGTTCGCGGACACTGAAGCTTTCTTT. This translates into CASSNQGFADTEAFF.

The J gene is TRBJ2-1, the V gene TRBV7-3; 7 nucleotides agree with TRBD2. V dropped 2 bases and J dropped 4; count of bases not matched to a gene: 11. The CDR3 contains 17 residues. Germline V gives CDR1 SGHTA, CDR2 FQGTGA. CDR3 DNA sequence: TGTGCCAGCAGCTTATCCCCTAGCGGAAAACAATACAATGAGCAGTTCTTC. This codes for CASSLSPSGKQYNEQFF.

The chain employs TRBV27 and TRBJ1-5; D is possibly TRBD1 (6 bases). The CDR3 consists of 16 residues. Between the trimmed V and J ends, which lost 7 bases and 7 bases, there was a span of 23 bases. The germline gives CDR1 MNHEY, CDR2 SMNVEV (reference sequence). The DNA for the CDR3 is TGTGCCAGCACTAAGCTTGAAGGGGGTCTGAGACAGCCCCAGCATTTT. As protein: CASTKLEGGLRQPQHF.

V usage is TRBV29-1 and J usage is TRBJ2-5; 8 nucleotides match TRBD2. Per the germline V gene, CDR1 is SQVTM and CDR2 is ANQGSEA. The CDR3 contains 14 residues. After removal of 6 bases from V and 9 bases from J, the junction contained 15 bases not matched to a gene. CDR3 DNA: TGCAGCGTAAACGCCGGGACAACCGGGGGGGCCCAGTACTTC. Its protein product is CSVNAGTTGGAQYF.

This chain links TRBV10-3 with TRBJ1-1; no reliable D call. The CDR3 spans 15 residues. Deletions cut 5 bases from V and 1 base from J, with 14 bases between. In germline, CDR1 is ENHRY, CDR2 SYGVKD. CDR3 region: CAISPALGTNTEAFF. DNA for the CDR3: TGTGCCATCAGTCCTGCGCTAGGCACGAACACTGAAGCTTTCTTT.

This clone was seen a single time. The chain joins TRBV9 to TRBJ2-3; the match to TRBD2 covers 12 bases. The CDR3 runs to 17 residues. Trimming took 2 bases from V and 0 from J; bases not matched to a gene: 4. Germline CDR1 SGDLS, CDR2 YYNGEE. CDR3 residues: CASSVPSGRASTDTQYF. Written as DNA, the CDR3 is TGTGCCAGCAGCGTGCCTAGCGGGAGGGCTAGCACAGATACGCAGTATTTT.

The CDR3 spells CASSTGRGLGNTIYF. CDR3 nucleotide sequence: TGTGCCAGTAGTACGGGCAGGGGGCTCGGAAACACCATATATTTT. This chain uses TRBV19 with TRBJ1-3, with 8 bases lining up with TRBD1. The CDR3 runs to 15 residues. V was clipped by 4 bases and J by 4 bases; unmatched bases: 6. Germline V lookup: CDR1 LNHDA, CDR2 SQIVND (reference sequence).

The chain carries TRBV9 and TRBJ1-2; 10 positions match TRBD1. The CDR3 has 16 residues. Germline CDR1 and CDR2: SGDLS and YYNGEE. Germline trimming cut 4 bases from V and 4 bases from J; bases unmatched to any gene: 10. CDR3 DNA: TGTGCCAGCAGCCCGAACCGATGGGACAGGGGCTATGGCTACACCTTC. This translates into CASSPNRWDRGYGYTF.

A single count supports this clone. The V and J genes are TRBV18 and TRBJ1-3; D might be TRBD1 (5 bases). The V end lost 2 bases, the J end lost 0 bases, and 8 bases lay between the germline ends. Germline-derived CDR1 and CDR2 are KGHSH and LQKENI. The length of the CDR3 is 15 residues. The CDR3: CASSPDRLSGNTIYF. CDR3 DNA sequence: TGTGCCAGCTCACCAGACAGACTCTCTGGAAACACCATATATTTT.

This rearrangement joins TRBV2 to TRBJ1-2; D call uncertain. This CDR3 is 13 amino acids long. Trimming stripped 3 bases from V and 8 bases from J, with 13 bases between. Germline V lookup: CDR1 SNHLY, CDR2 FYNNEI. The CDR3 coding sequence is TGTGCCAGCAGTGATGCCGGGATCGGCGGCTACACCTTC. It is translated as CASSDAGIGGYTF.

V is TRBV10-3 and J is TRBJ2-7; D may be TRBD2 (7 bases). This CDR3 is built from 16 residues. Germline V gives CDR1 ENHRY, CDR2 SYGVKD. The germline V and J ends were trimmed by 3 bases and 3 bases, with 18 bases remaining between them. CDR3 DNA sequence: TGTGCCATCAGTGAAGGGCACGGGGAGGGGGGCTACGAGCAGTACTTC. This translates into CAISEGHGEGGYEQYF.

The V and J genes are TRBV30 and TRBJ1-4; 9 positions match TRBD1. The CDR3 contains 14 residues. V was pared by 2 bases and J by 15 bases, with 13 bases of the junction left unmatched. The germline CDR1 and CDR2 sequences are GTSNPN and SVGIG (reference sequence). In nucleotides, the CDR3 is TGTGCCTGGAGTCCTGGGACAGGGTCTCTTGGGGTGTTTTTT. Translating gives CAWSPGTGSLGVFF.

Note on this clone: One end of the junction is discordant with germline, which a read error may explain. The chain combines TRBV2 with TRBJ2-5, with 8 positions matching TRBD2. There are 14 residues in the CDR3. Germline V gives CDR1 SNHLY, CDR2 FYNNEI. This chain's CDR3 is CASSEGTRKETQYF. CDR3 sequence (DNA): TGTGCCAGCAGCGAAGGGACTAGGAAAGAGACCCAGTACTTC.

J is TRBJ1-5 and V is TRBV19; D call uncertain. CDR3 length equals 13 residues. Germline assignment: CDR1 LNHDA and CDR2 SQIVND (reference sequence). Trimming shortened V by 4 bases and J by 9 bases, and 13 bases separated the two germline ends. This CDR3 reads CASSNTPSRPQHF. The CDR3 DNA reads as TGTGCCAGTAGTAATACTCCTTCGAGGCCCCAGCATTTT. The variable domain in full, with the rest retrieved from reference TRBV19 and TRBJ1-5, is DGGITQSPKYLFRKEGQNVTLSCEQNLNHDAMYWYRQDPGQGLRLIYYSQIVNDFQKGDIAEGYSVSREKKESFPLTVTSAQKNPTAFYLCASSNTPSRPQHFGDGTRLSIL.

This chain joins TRBV9 and TRBJ2-3; D perhaps matches TRBD2 (6 bases). CDR1 and CDR2 (germline): SGDLS, YYNGEE. The length of the CDR3 is 16 residues. Trimming stripped 0 bases from V and 6 bases from J, with 17 bases between. For the CDR3, the DNA is TGTGCCAGCAGCGTAGAAGTATTCGGGGGAGTGGATACGCAGTATTTT. As protein: CASSVEVFGGVDTQYF.

This chain uses TRBV11-3 with TRBJ1-1, with 7 bases lining up with TRBD1. Germline V gene sequence: CDR1 SGHNT, CDR2 YENEEA. This CDR3 is built from 15 residues. With 5 bases clipped from V and 0 bases from J, the junction kept 6 bases outside the gene matches. CDR3 residues: CASSLTGTVNTEAFF. As DNA, the CDR3 is TGTGCCAGCAGCCTCACCGGGACAGTGAACACTGAAGCTTTCTTT.

This chain connects TRBV7-9 to TRBJ2-7; TRBD1 might be the D (8 bases). Trimming pared 7 bases from V and 3 bases from J, leaving 19 bases between. The CDR3 spans 15 residues. From germline, CDR1 is SEHNR and CDR2 FQNEAQ (reference sequence). The CDR3 DNA is TGTGCCAGCAACCCCGGGGGGACAGGAGACTACGAGCAGTACTTC. Amino acids: CASNPGGTGDYEQYF. The full variable domain, completed using reference TRBV7-9 and TRBJ2-7, is DTGVSQNPRHKITKRGQNVTFRCDPISEHNRLYWYRQTLGQGPEFLTYFQNEAQLEKSRLLSDRFSAERPKGSFSTLEIQRTEQGDSAMYLCASNPGGTGDYEQYFGPGTRLTVT.

The gene calls are TRBV7-6 and TRBJ1-5; 8 nucleotides agree with TRBD1. The CDR3 has 17 residues. V trimming: 4 bases; J trimming: 7 bases; junction bases outside the gene matches: 15. Germline values: CDR1 SGHVS, CDR2 FNYEAQ. The CDR3 region has the DNA TGTGCCAGCAGCTCCGAGGGCGTGCAGGGGGCCAACCAGCCCCAGCATTTT. Translation gives CASSSEGVQGANQPQHF.

The rearrangement uses TRBV5-8 and TRBJ1-6; unclear D gene. V lost 4 bases, J lost 6 bases, and 5 bases lay in between. The CDR3 length is 12 residues. Germline CDR1 reads SGHTS; CDR2 reads YDEGEE. CDR3 coding DNA: TGTGCCAGCAGCCAACTTAATTCACCCCTCCACTTT. This sequence encodes CASSQLNSPLHF.

This clone was detected once. The CDR3 DNA reads TGTGCCAGCAGCTTGGATAGGGGTAACTATGGCTACACCTTC. This encodes CASSLDRGNYGYTF. This chain connects TRBV5-4 to TRBJ1-2; TRBD1 is a possible D gene (5 bases). The V end lost 0 bases, the J end lost 1 base, and 7 bases lay between the germline ends. Germline lookup yields CDR1 SGHNT and CDR2 YYREEE (reference sequence). The CDR3 is made up of 14 amino acids.

This rearrangement joins TRBV11-2 to TRBJ2-5; 9 bases align to TRBD2. Per germline, CDR1 SGHAT and CDR2 FQNNGV. V was pared by 2 bases and J by 4 bases, with 5 bases of the junction left unmatched. This CDR3 has 15 amino acids. This chain's CDR3 is CASSLRREGRETQYF. The DNA for the CDR3 is TGTGCCAGCAGCTTACGGCGGGAGGGCCGAGAGACCCAGTACTTC.

The genes are TRBV6-5 and TRBJ2-7; 8 bases line up with TRBD2. Germline V CDR1 and CDR2: MNHEY, SVGAGI. This CDR3 comprises 14 residues. The ends lost 0 bases at V and 2 bases at J; junction bases unmatched: 0. The CDR3 here is CASSYSGLAYEQYF. The CDR3 region has the DNA TGTGCCAGCAGTTACTCGGGACTAGCCTACGAGCAGTACTTC.

This rearrangement joins TRBV10-3 to TRBJ2-7; D might be TRBD2 (5 bases). This CDR3 spans 13 amino acids. V was shortened by 4 bases and J by 3 bases, with 10 bases between the two germline ends. CDR1 is ENHRY and CDR2 is SYGVKD in the germline V gene. CDR3 sequence (DNA): TGTGCCATCAGTGTTACGGGAAACTACGAGCAGTACTTC. It encodes CAISVTGNYEQYF.

The chain has TRBV25-1 and TRBJ1-4, with TRBD1 matching over 11 bases. This CDR3 has 16 residues. After removal of 4 bases from V and 7 bases from J, the junction contained 8 bases not matched to a gene. Germline V gives CDR1 MGHDK, CDR2 SYGVNS. In DNA, the CDR3 is TGTGCCAGCAGTGTCTCGGGACAGGGGGGAGTTGAAAAACTGTTTTTT. Translated: CASSVSGQGGVEKLFF. Drawing the rest from reference TRBV25-1 and TRBJ1-4, the complete variable domain is EADIYQTPRYLVIGTGKKITLECSQTMGHDKMYWYQQDPGMELHLIHYSYGVNSTEKGDLSSESTVSRIRTEHFPLTLESARPSHTSQYLCASSVSGQGGVEKLFFGSGTQLSVL.